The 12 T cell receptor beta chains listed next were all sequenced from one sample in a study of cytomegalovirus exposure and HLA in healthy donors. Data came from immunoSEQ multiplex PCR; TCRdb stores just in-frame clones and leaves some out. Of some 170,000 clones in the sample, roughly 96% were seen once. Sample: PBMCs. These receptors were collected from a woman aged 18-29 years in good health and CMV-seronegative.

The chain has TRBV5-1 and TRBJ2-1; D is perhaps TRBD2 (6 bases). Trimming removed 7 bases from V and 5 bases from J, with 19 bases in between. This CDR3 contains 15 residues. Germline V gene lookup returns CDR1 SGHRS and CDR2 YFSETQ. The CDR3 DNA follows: TGCGCCAGCGTTAGGAGTGGCGGGGCGGACAATGAGCAGTTCTTC. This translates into CASVRSGGADNEQFF.

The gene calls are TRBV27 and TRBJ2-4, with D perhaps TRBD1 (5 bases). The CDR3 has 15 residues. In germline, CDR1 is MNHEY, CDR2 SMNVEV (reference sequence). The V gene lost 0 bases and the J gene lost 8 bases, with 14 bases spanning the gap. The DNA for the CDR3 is TGTGCCAGCAGTTTATCTCCAGCGCAGGGCGACATTCAGTACTTC. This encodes CASSLSPAQGDIQYF.

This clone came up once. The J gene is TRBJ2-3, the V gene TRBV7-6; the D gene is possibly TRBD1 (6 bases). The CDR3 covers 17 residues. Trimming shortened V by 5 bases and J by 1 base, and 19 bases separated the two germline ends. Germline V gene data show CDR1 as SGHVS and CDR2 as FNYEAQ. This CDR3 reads CASSRDLQGSRTDTQYF. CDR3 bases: TGTGCCAGCAGCCGCGACTTACAGGGAAGTCGCACAGATACGCAGTATTTT.

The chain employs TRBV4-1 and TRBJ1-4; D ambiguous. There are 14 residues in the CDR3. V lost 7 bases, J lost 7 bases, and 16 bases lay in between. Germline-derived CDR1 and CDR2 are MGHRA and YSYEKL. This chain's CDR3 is CASTSGPGVEKLFF. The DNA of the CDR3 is TGCGCCAGCACCTCTGGGCCCGGGGTTGAAAAACTGTTTTTT.

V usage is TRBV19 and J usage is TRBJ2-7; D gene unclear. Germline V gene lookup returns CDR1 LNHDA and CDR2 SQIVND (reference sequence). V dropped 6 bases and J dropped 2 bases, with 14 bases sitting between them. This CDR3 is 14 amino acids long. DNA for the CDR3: TGTGCCAGTAGCACCCGACACGGAACCTACGAGCAGTACTTC. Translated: CASSTRHGTYEQYF.

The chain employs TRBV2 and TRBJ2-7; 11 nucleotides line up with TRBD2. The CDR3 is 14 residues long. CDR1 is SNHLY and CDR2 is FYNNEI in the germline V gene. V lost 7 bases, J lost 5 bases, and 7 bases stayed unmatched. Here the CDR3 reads CASIWTSGSDEQYF. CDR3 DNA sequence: TGTGCCAGCATTTGGACTAGCGGGTCGGACGAGCAGTACTTC.

CDR3 coding DNA: TGTGCCAGCAGTCTAACAGGGGATCACATCTATGGCTACACCTTC. This encodes CASSLTGDHIYGYTF. The gene calls are TRBV2 and TRBJ1-2; 7 bases are shared with TRBD1. Trimming at V came to 5 bases and at J to 4 bases, leaving 10 bases not matched to a gene. The CDR3 consists of 15 residues. Germline CDR1 reads SNHLY; CDR2 reads FYNNEI.

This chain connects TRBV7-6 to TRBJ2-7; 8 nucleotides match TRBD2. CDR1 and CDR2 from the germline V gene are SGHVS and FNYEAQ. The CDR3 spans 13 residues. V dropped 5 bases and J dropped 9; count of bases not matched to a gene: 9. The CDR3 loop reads CASSPPGGVLQYF. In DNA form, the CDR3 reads TGTGCCAGCAGCCCCCCCGGGGGGGTGTTGCAGTACTTC.

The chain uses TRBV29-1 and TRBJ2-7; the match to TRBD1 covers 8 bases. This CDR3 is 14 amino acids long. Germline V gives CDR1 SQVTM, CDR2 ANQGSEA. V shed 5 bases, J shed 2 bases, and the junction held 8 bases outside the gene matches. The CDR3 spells CSVLSTGVAYEQYF. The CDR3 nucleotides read TGCAGCGTTCTGTCGACAGGGGTGGCCTACGAGCAGTACTTC.

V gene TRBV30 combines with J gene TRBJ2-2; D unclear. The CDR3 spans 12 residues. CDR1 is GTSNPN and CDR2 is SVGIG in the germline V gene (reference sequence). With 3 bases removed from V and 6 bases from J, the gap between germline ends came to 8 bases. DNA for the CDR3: TGTGCCTGGAGACTTGACTCCGGGGAGCTGTTTTTT. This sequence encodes CAWRLDSGELFF.

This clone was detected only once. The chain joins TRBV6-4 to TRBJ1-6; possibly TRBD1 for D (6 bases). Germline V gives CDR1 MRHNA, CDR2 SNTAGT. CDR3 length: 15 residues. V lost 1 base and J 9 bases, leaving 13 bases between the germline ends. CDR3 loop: CASSDFPGAGSPLHF. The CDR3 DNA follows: TGTGCCAGCAGTGACTTCCCAGGGGCGGGTTCACCCCTCCACTTT.

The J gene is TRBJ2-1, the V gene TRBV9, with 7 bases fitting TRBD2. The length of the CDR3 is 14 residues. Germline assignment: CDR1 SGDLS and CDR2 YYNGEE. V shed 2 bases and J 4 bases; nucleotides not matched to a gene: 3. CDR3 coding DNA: TGTGCCAGCAGCGTGGCTAGCGGATACAATGAGCAGTTCTTC. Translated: CASSVASGYNEQFF.